This T cell receptor beta chain originates from a study of identical twins. Each donor was a healthy Caucasian. Template switching added a universal primer site, and cDNA bore unique molecular identifiers. TCRdb called the 5' RACE reads again in MiXCR, with one record for every CDR3 protein. Found here are 500,000 or so distinct CDR3 sequences, 14% of them singletons; the top ten hold 0.52%. J was trimmed by 1 base and V by 7 bases; bases with no gene match: 6. Per germline, CDR1 SGHVS and CDR2 FQNEAQ. CDR3 length: 15 residues. These data were likewise used in another study, on yellow fever vaccine responses in identical twins.

The rearrangement uses TRBV7-8 and TRBJ2-5; 10 positions agree with TRBD1. The sample taken for sequencing was CD4+ T cells sorted from blood. The receptor was isolated from a young woman in good health. The CDR3 loop is CASTADRGIQETQYF. The CDR3 DNA sequence: TGTGCCAGCACCGCGGACAGGGGGATCCAAGAGACCCAGTACTTC.